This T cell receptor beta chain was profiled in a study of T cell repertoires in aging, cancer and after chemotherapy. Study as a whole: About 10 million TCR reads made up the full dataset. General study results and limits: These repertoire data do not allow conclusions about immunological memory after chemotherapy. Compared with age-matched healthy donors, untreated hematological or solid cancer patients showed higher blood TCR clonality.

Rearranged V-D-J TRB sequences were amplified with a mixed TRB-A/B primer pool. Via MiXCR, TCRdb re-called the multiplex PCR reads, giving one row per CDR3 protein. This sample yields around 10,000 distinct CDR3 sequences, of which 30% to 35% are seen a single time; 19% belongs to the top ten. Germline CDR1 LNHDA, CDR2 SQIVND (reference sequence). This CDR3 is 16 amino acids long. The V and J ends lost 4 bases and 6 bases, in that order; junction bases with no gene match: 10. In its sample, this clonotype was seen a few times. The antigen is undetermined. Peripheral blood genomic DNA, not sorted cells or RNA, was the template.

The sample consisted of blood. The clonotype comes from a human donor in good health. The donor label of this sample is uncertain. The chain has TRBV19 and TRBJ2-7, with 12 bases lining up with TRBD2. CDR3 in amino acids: CASSTNPSGRAAEQYF. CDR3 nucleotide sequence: TGTGCCAGTAGTACAAACCCTAGCGGGAGGGCCGCCGAGCAGTACTTC. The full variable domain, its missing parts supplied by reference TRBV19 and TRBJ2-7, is DGGITQSPKYLFRKEGQNVTLSCEQNLNHDAMYWYRQDPGQGLRLIYYSQIVNDFQKGDIAEGYSVSREKKESFPLTVTSAQKNPTAFYLCASSTNPSGRAAEQYFGPGTRLTVT.